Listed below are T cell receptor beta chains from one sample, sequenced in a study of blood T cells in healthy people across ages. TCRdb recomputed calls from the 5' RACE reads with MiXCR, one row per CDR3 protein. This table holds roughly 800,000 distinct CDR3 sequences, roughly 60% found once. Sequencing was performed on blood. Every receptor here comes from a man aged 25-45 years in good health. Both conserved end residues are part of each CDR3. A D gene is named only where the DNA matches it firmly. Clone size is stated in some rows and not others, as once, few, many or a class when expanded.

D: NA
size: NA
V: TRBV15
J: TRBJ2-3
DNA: TGTGCCACCAGCAGAGTGGGGGACAACACAGATACGCAGTATTTT
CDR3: CATSRVGDNTDTQYF

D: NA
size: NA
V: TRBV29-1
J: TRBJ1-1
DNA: TGCAGCGTTGGGAAAGGGCTCCTGAACACTGAAGCTTTCTTT
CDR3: CSVGKGLLNTEAFF

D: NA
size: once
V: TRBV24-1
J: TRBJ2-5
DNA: TGCGCCACCAGTCAATCCCAAGAGACCCAGTACTTC
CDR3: CATSQSQETQYF

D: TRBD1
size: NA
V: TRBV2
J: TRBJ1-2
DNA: TGTGCCAGCAGTGGGGACAGGGTAAACTATGGCTACACCTTC
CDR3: CASSGDRVNYGYTF

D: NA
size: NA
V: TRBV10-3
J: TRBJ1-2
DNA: TGTGCCATCAGTGAACTGTTGTCCTCGGACAGTATCACCTTTGGCTACACCTTC
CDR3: CAISELLSSDSITFGYTF

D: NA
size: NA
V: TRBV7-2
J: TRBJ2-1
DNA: TGTGCCAGCAGCTCTCAAACGGGGTACAATGAGCAGTTCTTC
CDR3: CASSSQTGYNEQFF

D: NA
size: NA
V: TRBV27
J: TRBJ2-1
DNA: TGTGCCAGCAGTCTACCGGGTGGGGCCCGTTGGAATGAGCAGTTCTTC
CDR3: CASSLPGGARWNEQFF

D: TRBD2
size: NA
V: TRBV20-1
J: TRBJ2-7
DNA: TGCAGAGCCGTTGGGGCGGCTAGCGGGGGGTGCGAGCAGTACTTC
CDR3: CRAVGAASGGCEQYF

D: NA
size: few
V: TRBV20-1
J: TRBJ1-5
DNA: TGCAGTGCTCCGGACGGAACTAATAGCAATCAGCCCCAGCATTTT
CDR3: CSAPDGTNSNQPQHF

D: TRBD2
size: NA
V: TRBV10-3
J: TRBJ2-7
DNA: TGTGCCATCAGTGAGTTGTTAGCGGGATCCGCCGAGCAGTACTTC
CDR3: CAISELLAGSAEQYF

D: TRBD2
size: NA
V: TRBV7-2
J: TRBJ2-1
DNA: TGTGCCAGCAGAAAACCGGGACTAGCGGGCAATGAGCAGTTCTTC
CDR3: CASRKPGLAGNEQFF

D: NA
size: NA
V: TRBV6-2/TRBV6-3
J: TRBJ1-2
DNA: TGTGCCAGCAGTCTGTCAGGGGTCGGCGGCTGCACCTTC
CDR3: CASSLSGVGGCTF

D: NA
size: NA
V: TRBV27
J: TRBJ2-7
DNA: TGTGCCAGCAGTGCGAGACAGACCTACGAGCAGTACTTC
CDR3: CASSARQTYEQYF

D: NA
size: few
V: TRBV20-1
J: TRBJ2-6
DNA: TGCAGTGCTGAAGGAGCCAACGTCCTGACTTTC
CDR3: CSAEGANVLTF

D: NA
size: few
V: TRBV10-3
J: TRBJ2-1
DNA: TGTGCCATCAGTGACGCGGGACAGAATGAGCAGTTCTTC
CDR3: CAISDAGQNEQFF

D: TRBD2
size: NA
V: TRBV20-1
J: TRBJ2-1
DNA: TGCAGTGCTAGCCCCATAGCGGGGACCTTCTCGGGCAATGAGCAGTTCTTC
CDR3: CSASPIAGTFSGNEQFF

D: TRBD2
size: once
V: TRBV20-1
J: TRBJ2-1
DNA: TGCAGTGCTAGTGGTGGGAGGGCCAACAATGAGCAGTTCTTC
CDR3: CSASGGRANNEQFF

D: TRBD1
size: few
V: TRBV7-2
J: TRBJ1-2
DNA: TGTGCCAGCAGCTTAGGCGGGTCAGGGGGCGGTTTTTATGGCTACACCTTC
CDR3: CASSLGGSGGGFYGYTF

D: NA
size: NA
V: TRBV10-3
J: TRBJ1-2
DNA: TGTGCCATCAGTGATAGGAGCTATGGCTACACCTTC
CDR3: CAISDRSYGYTF

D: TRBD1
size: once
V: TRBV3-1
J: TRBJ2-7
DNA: TGTGCCGGCAGCCCCGGGACAGGGGTCTACGAGCAGTACTTC
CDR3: CAGSPGTGVYEQYF

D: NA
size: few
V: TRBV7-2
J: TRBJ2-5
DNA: TGTGCCAGCACCATCCGGGGTCAAGAGACCCAGTACTTC
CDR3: CASTIRGQETQYF

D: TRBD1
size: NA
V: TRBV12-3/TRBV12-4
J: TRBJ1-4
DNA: TGTGCCAGCAGACCGGGACAGGGGAGTGAAAAACTGTTTTTT
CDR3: CASRPGQGSEKLFF

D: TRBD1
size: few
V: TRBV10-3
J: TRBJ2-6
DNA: TGTGCCATCAGTGGGCGGGACAGGGGGACCTTTTCTGGGGCCAACGTCCTGACTTTC
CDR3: CAISGRDRGTFSGANVLTF

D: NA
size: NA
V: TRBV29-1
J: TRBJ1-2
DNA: TGCAGCACGGGCGGCAATGGCTACACCTTC
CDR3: CSTGGNGYTF

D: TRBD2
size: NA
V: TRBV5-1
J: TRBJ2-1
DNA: TGCGCCAGCAGCTTGGCGGCGGGAGGGAAGTTTGCTGAGCAGTTCTTC
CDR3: CASSLAAGGKFAEQFF

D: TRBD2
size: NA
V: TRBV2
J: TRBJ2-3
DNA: TGTGCCAGCAAGAAGCGGGAGGCCTCAGATACGCGGTATTTT
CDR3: CASKKREASDTRYF

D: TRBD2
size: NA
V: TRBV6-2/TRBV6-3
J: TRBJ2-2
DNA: TGTGCCAGCAGTTACTCGAGTCTAGCGGGAAGTAGAGGCGGGGAGCTGTTTTTT
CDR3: CASSYSSLAGSRGGELFF

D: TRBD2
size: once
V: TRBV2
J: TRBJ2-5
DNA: TGTGCCAGCAGTGGATCCATAGCGGGGAGGAAGTACTTC
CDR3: CASSGSIAGRKYF

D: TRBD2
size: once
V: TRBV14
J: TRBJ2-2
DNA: TGTGCCAGCAGCCAAGTCGGGGGGAGCACCGGGGAGCTGTTTTTT
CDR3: CASSQVGGSTGELFF

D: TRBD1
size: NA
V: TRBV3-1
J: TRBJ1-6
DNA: TGTGCCAGCAGCCAAGATGTTGCAGGGGGTTCACCCCTCCACTTT
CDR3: CASSQDVAGGSPLHF

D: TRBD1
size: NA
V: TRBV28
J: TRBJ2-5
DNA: TGTGCCAGCAGCCACAGGGGAAAAATACGTAGCAATGAGCAGTACTTC
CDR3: CASSHRGKIRSNEQYF

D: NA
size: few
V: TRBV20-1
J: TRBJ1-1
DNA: TGCAGTGCCCTGCGGGACGTCCACAATGTAGCTTTCTTT
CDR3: CSALRDVHNVAFF

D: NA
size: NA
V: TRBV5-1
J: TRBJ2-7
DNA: TGCGCCAGCAGCTTGGAACCCTACGAGCAGTACTTC
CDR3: CASSLEPYEQYF

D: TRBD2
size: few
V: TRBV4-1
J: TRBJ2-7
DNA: TGCGCCAGCAGCCAAGGAGGGACTAGTCTTAACGAGCAGTACTTC
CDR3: CASSQGGTSLNEQYF

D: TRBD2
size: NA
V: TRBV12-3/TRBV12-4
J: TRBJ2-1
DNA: TGTGCCAGCAGTCGGAGCGGGAGGGCCTTCAATGAGCAGTTCTTC
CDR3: CASSRSGRAFNEQFF

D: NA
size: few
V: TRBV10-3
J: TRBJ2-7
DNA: TGTGCCACCGCGCTGGATGTCGGAGACGAGCAGTACTTC
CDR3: CATALDVGDEQYF

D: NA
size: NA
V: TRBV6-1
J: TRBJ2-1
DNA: TGTGCCAGCCAGGGGGGTCCCTCCTACAATGAGCAGTTCTTC
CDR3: CASQGGPSYNEQFF

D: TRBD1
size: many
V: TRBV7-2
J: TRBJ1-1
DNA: TGTGCCAGCAAGCCCATGGGACAGGCACACACGGAGGCTTTCTTT
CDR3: CASKPMGQAHTEAFF

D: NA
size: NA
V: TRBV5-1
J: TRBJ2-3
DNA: TGCGCCAGCAGCTTGGCCGATTGGAGGGATACGCAGTATTTT
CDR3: CASSLADWRDTQYF

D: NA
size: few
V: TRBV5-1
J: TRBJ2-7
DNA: TGCGCCAGCAGCATGGGCCAGGGCAAAGACGAGCAGTACTTC
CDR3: CASSMGQGKDEQYF

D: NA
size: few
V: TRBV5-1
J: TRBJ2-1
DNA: TGCGCCAGCAGCGTGGACGGAAAAGATGAGCAGTTCTTC
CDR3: CASSVDGKDEQFF

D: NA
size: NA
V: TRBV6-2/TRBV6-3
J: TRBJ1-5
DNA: TGTGCCAGCAGTTACGCAGGAGGACCAAATCCCCAGCATTTT
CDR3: CASSYAGGPNPQHF

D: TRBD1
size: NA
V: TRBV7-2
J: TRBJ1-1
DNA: TGTGCCAGCAGCACCTTGGACAGGGGTGAAGCTTTCTTT
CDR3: CASSTLDRGEAFF

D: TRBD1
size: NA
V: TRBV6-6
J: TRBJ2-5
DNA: TGTACCAGCAGCACAATATTCCGGGACAGGGAAGAGACCCAGTACTTC
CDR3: CTSSTIFRDREETQYF

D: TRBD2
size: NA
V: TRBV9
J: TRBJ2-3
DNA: TGTGCCAGCAGCGCTAGCGTGGGAGGGAGGACAGATACGCAGTATTTT
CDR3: CASSASVGGRTDTQYF